This entry is about one T cell receptor beta chain. No antigen is known for it. The authors isolated at least 6 million PBMCs per sample. V was pared by 4 bases and J by 5 bases, with 14 bases between. The CDR3 length is 14 residues. Per the germline V gene, CDR1 is SGHRS and CDR2 is YFSETQ. A second about 7 to 12 cycle PCR used barcoded and J-beta primers. Each of the samples gave a minimum of 2.5 million paired-end reads that contained CDR3. TCRdb recomputed calls from the 5' RACE reads with MiXCR, one row per CDR3 protein. The data contain about a million distinct CDR3 sequences, around two fifths of them singletons. The data derive from a study of blood T cells in healthy people across ages. Study conclusions and caveats: Older age went with lower TCR beta diversity per million T cells, in a roughly linear way. Diversity was estimated from one million T cells, and these estimates were considered underestimates.

Sequenced input: blood. This receptor was obtained from a man between 18 and 35 years old in good health. This rearrangement joins TRBV5-1 to TRBJ2-3; D is undetermined. CDR3 sequence: CASSPTISGDTQYF. DNA of the CDR3: TGCGCCAGCAGCCCAACTATCTCGGGAGATACGCAGTATTTT.